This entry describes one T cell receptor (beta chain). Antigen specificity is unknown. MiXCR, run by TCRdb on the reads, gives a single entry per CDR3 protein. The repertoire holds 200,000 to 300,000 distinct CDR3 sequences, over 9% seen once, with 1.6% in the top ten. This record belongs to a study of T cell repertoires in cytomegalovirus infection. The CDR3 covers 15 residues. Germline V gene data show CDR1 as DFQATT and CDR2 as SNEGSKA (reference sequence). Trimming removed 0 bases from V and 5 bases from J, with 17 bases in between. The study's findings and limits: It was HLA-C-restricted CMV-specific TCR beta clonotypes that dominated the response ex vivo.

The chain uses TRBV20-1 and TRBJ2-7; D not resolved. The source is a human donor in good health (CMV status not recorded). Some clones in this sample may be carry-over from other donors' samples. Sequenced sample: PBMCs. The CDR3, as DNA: TGCAGTGCTAGAGATCCCGTAAGCAGTGGGCACGAGCAGTACTTC. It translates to CSARDPVSSGHEQYF.